The 32 T cell receptor beta chains below were found in one sample sequenced in a study of blood T cell repertoires in COVID-19. Libraries were prepared by immunoSEQ multiplex PCR; TCRdb keeps only in-frame clonotypes and omits some of them. The sample shows around 260,000 clones, roughly nine tenths of them seen only once. Sequenced sample: peripheral blood. The receptors derive from a man aged 18 to 29 with active or convalescent COVID-19.

With respect to this clone: This sample includes further DNA sequences coding for the same CDR3. The chain couples TRBV6-2 or TRBV6-3 to TRBJ2-1; TRBD2 matches 7 bases. Germline loops: CDR1 MNHEY, CDR2 SVGEGT. CDR3 length equals 12 residues. V shed 4 bases and J 7 bases; nucleotides not matched to a gene: 1. The CDR3 here is CASSSSGNEQFF. The CDR3, as DNA: TGTGCCAGCAGTTCTAGCGGTAATGAGCAGTTCTTC.

CDR3 in DNA: TGTGCCAGTAGCATTAATCAGGGGGATACGCAGTATTTT. Amino acid sequence: CASSINQGDTQYF. The chain uses TRBV19 and TRBJ2-3; weak D call: TRBD1 (6 bases). Germline assignment: CDR1 LNHDA and CDR2 SQIVND (reference sequence). The CDR3 extends over 13 amino acids. V lost 6 bases and J 6 bases, leaving 13 bases between the germline ends.

Here the CDR3 DNA reads TGCGCCAGCAGCCCGGGGTCCGACTACGAGCAGTACTTC. As protein: CASSPGSDYEQYF. This chain joins TRBV4-1 and TRBJ2-7; maybe TRBD2 (5 bases). CDR3 length: 13 residues. V was trimmed by 4 bases and J by 3 bases, leaving 10 bases between them. Germline V gene sequence: CDR1 MGHRA, CDR2 YSYEKL.

This chain uses TRBV9 with TRBJ2-1; D is uncertain. The CDR3 contains 18 residues. V lost 4 bases and J 0 bases, leaving 20 bases between the germline ends. CDR1 and CDR2 (germline): SGDLS, YYNGEE. Here the CDR3 reads CASSSLGTEHSSYNEQFF. The CDR3 DNA follows: TGTGCCAGCAGCTCACTGGGTACAGAACATAGCTCCTACAATGAGCAGTTCTTC.

The chain links TRBV7-9 to TRBJ1-4, with D maybe TRBD1 (6 bases). In germline, CDR1 is SEHNR, CDR2 FQNEAQ (reference sequence). This CDR3 has 16 residues. Trimming pared 1 base from V and 8 bases from J, leaving 17 bases between. The CDR3 is CASSLVSGRGNEKLFF. DNA for the CDR3: TGTGCCAGCAGCTTAGTATCTGGGAGGGGGAACGAAAAACTGTTTTTT.

This rearrangement joins TRBV28 to TRBJ1-2; perhaps TRBD1 as D (5 bases). CDR3 length: 11 amino acids. CDR1 and CDR2 from the germline V gene are MDHEN and SYDVKM. V lost 6 bases, J lost 4 bases, and 6 bases lay in between. The CDR3 sequence is CASSDSYGYTF. CDR3 nucleotides: TGTGCCAGCAGCGACAGCTATGGCTACACCTTC.

V is TRBV5-4 and J is TRBJ2-5; D is possibly TRBD2 (6 bases). This CDR3 is 14 amino acids long. The V and J ends lost 2 bases and 1 base respectively, with 9 bases between them. In germline, CDR1 is SGHNT, CDR2 YYREEE (reference sequence). For the CDR3, the DNA is TGTGCCAGCAGCTTTCTGGGACTCCAAGAGACCCAGTACTTC. It specifies CASSFLGLQETQYF. The variable domain in full, with the rest retrieved from reference TRBV5-4 and TRBJ2-5, is ETGVTQSPTHLIKTRGQQVTLRCSSQSGHNTVSWYQQALGQGPQFIFQYYREEENGRGNFPPRFSGLQFPNYSSELNVNALELDDSALYLCASSFLGLQETQYFGPGTRLLVL.

The rearrangement links TRBV5-5 to TRBJ2-2, with 8 bases lining up with TRBD1. Per germline, CDR1 SGHKS and CDR2 YYEKEE (reference sequence). With 0 bases clipped from V and 8 bases from J, the junction kept 9 bases outside the gene matches. The CDR3 spans 16 residues. The CDR3 region is CASSLVGTGPAGELFF. CDR3 bases: TGTGCCAGCAGCTTGGTAGGGACAGGCCCTGCGGGGGAGCTGTTTTTT.

This chain uses TRBV24-1 with TRBJ2-1; 7 positions agree with TRBD1. The V and J ends lost 1 base and 6 bases, in that order; junction bases with no gene match: 8. Germline V CDR1 and CDR2: KGHDR, SFDVKD. The CDR3 loop spans 16 amino acids. The CDR3 sequence is CATSDLIQGVGNEQFF. CDR3 nucleotides: TGTGCCACCAGTGATTTAATTCAGGGGGTGGGCAATGAGCAGTTCTTC.

V usage is TRBV9 and J usage is TRBJ2-4, with 7 bases aligning to TRBD2. The trim removed 1 base at V and 0 bases at J, leaving 13 bases unmatched. Germline V lookup: CDR1 SGDLS, CDR2 YYNGEE. The CDR3 consists of 19 residues. In nucleotides, the CDR3 is TGTGCCAGCAGCGTAAGGGCTAGCGGAAGTAAGATAGCCAAAAACATTCAGTACTTC. Its protein is CASSVRASGSKIAKNIQYF. Looking up the rest from reference TRBV9 and TRBJ2-4 gives the full variable domain: DSGVTQTPKHLITATGQRVTLRCSPRSGDLSVYWYQQSLDQGLQFLIQYYNGEERAKGNILERFSAQQFPDLHSELNLSSLELGDSALYFCASSVRASGSKIAKNIQYFGAGTRLSVL.

The genes are TRBV5-6 and TRBJ1-2; D might be TRBD1 (6 bases). Germline V CDR1 and CDR2: SGHDT, YYEEEE. V was cut by 4 bases and J by 2 bases, with 12 bases left in between. CDR3 length: 14 amino acids. For the CDR3, the DNA is TGTGCCAGCAGCCTTTGGGGGCCGAACTATGGCTACACCTTC. This sequence encodes CASSLWGPNYGYTF.

This rearrangement joins TRBV6-6 to TRBJ2-1; weak D call: TRBD1 (5 bases). In germline, CDR1 is MNHNY, CDR2 SVGAGI (reference sequence). The CDR3 length is 14 residues. Trimming left V 6 bases short and J 7 bases short, with 16 bases between. For the CDR3, the DNA is TGTGCCAGCAGCCCCCTGGGGCCTGGAAATGAGCAGTTCTTC. Amino acids: CASSPLGPGNEQFF.

This chain uses TRBV12-5 with TRBJ1-5; the match to TRBD1 covers 8 bases. The CDR3 sequence is 14 residues long. Germline V CDR1 and CDR2: LGHNT, FRNRAP. The trim removed 6 bases at V and 6 bases at J, leaving 7 bases unmatched. CDR3 protein: CASGQGQGGQPQHF. The CDR3 nucleotides are TGTGCTAGTGGCCAAGGACAGGGAGGTCAGCCCCAGCATTTT. Based on the CDR3 plus reference TRBV12-5 and TRBJ1-5, the full variable domain is DARVTQTPRHKVTEMGQEVTMRCQPILGHNTVFWYRQTMMQGLELLAYFRNRAPLDDSGMPKDRFSAEMPDATLATLKIQPSEPRDSAVYFCASGQGQGGQPQHFGDGTRLSIL.

This clone turned up a few times. This chain links TRBV5-1 with TRBJ2-7, with a tentative D call TRBD1 (6 bases). Looked up from germline, CDR1 is SGHRS and CDR2 is YFSETQ. CDR3 length: 15 residues. V was shortened by 0 bases and J by 0 bases, with 10 bases between the two germline ends. CDR3 sequence (DNA): TGCGCCAGCAGCTTGGATCCAGGGGCCTCCTACGAGCAGTACTTC. Protein: CASSLDPGASYEQYF.

The chain employs TRBV12-5 and TRBJ1-6, with a possible D match to TRBD1 (6 bases). The CDR3 length is 16 residues. The V end lost 3 bases, the J end lost 4 bases, and 13 bases lay between the germline ends. Germline V gene sequence: CDR1 LGHNT, CDR2 FRNRAP. This chain's CDR3 is CASGFTADRYNSPLHF. The CDR3 DNA sequence: TGTGCTAGTGGTTTTACTGCGGACAGATATAATTCACCCCTCCACTTT.

The gene calls are TRBV4-1 and TRBJ1-5; 8 positions match TRBD1. The V and J ends lost 1 base and 2 bases, in that order; junction bases with no gene match: 10. The CDR3 is made up of 18 amino acids. Germline lookup yields CDR1 MGHRA and CDR2 YSYEKL. Here the CDR3 reads CASSQAPTGESGNQPQHF. CDR3 sequence (DNA): TGCGCCAGCAGCCAAGCACCGACAGGGGAAAGTGGCAATCAGCCCCAGCATTTT.

The table lists this clone with a count of one. The V gene is TRBV2, the J gene TRBJ2-7, with 15 nucleotides matching TRBD2. Germline-derived CDR1 and CDR2 are SNHLY and FYNNEI. After removal of 8 bases from V and 7 bases from J, the junction contained 9 bases not matched to a gene. The CDR3 loop spans 15 amino acids. The DNA of the CDR3 is TGTGCCAGCGAGTTAGAAGGACTAGCGGGGGGGGAGCAGTACTTC. This codes for CASELEGLAGGEQYF.

This clone was found once. This rearrangement joins TRBV6-5 to TRBJ2-7; D ambiguous. The CDR3 sequence is 11 residues long. From germline, CDR1 is MNHEY and CDR2 SVGAGI. The germline V and J ends were trimmed by 3 bases and 11 bases, with 11 bases remaining between them. Written as DNA, the CDR3 is TGTGCCAGCAGTTATTATGCAGTCGAGTACTTC. Its translation is CASSYYAVEYF.

The chain joins TRBV5-1 to TRBJ2-7; D is undetermined. Germline CDR1 reads SGHRS; CDR2 reads YFSETQ. The CDR3 loop spans 11 amino acids. Trimming took 4 bases from V and 3 from J, leaving 5 bases between them. The CDR3 loop reads CASSLDYEQYF. The CDR3 coding sequence is TGCGCCAGCAGCCTAGACTACGAGCAGTACTTC.

Comment on this clone: The junction does not match germline at one end; this may be a read error. This chain joins TRBV27 and TRBJ1-1, with TRBD1 as a possible D gene (6 bases). CDR1 is MNHEY, CDR2 SMNVEV, per germline (reference sequence). The CDR3 contains 20 residues. DNA for the CDR3: TGTGCCAGCGGGTTGATTGGGGTCTCAAAACAGGGTTTGTTGAAAACTGAAGCTTTCTTT. Its translation is CASGLIGVSKQGLLKTEAFF.

V is TRBV19 and J is TRBJ1-5; 8 nucleotides agree with TRBD1. The CDR3 is 14 residues long. Germline loops: CDR1 LNHDA, CDR2 SQIVND (reference sequence). V was clipped by 5 bases and J by 6 bases; unmatched bases: 6. CDR3 amino acids: CASSFPGGGQPQHF. In DNA, the CDR3 is TGTGCCAGTAGTTTCCCAGGGGGCGGTCAGCCCCAGCATTTT.

The chain employs TRBV6-5 and TRBJ1-5, with 10 positions matching TRBD1. The J segment lost 4 bases and the V segment lost 7 bases, leaving 1 base of the junction unmatched. Germline CDR1 is MNHEY and CDR2 is SVGAGI. This CDR3 has 13 amino acids. CDR3 sequence: CASTDRGNQPQHF. The CDR3 bases are TGTGCCAGCACGGACAGGGGGAATCAGCCCCAGCATTTT.

DNA of the CDR3: TGTGCCAGCAACAAACAGGGTGCTAATCAGCCCCAGCATTTT. This sequence encodes CASNKQGANQPQHF. The chain is built from TRBV27 and TRBJ1-5; a possible D gene is TRBD1 (6 bases). This CDR3 comprises 14 residues. V was pared by 7 bases and J by 4 bases, with 14 bases between. Germline V CDR1 and CDR2: MNHEY, SMNVEV (reference sequence).

The J gene is TRBJ2-5, the V gene TRBV5-4; 11 bases line up with TRBD1. The junction had 9 bases not matched to a gene; V was cut back by 3 bases and J by 5 bases. Per germline, CDR1 SGHNT and CDR2 YYREEE (reference sequence). The CDR3 is 16 residues long. Here the CDR3 reads CASSSTGTGGGETQYF. The CDR3 bases are TGTGCCAGCAGCTCGACCGGGACAGGGGGTGGGGAGACCCAGTACTTC.

The rearrangement joins TRBV4-1 to TRBJ2-1, with no clear D. The CDR3 contains 13 residues. Germline CDR1 is MGHRA and CDR2 is YSYEKL. V was pared by 2 bases and J by 6 bases, with 8 bases between. The CDR3 reads CASSQPSSNEQFF. The CDR3 region has the DNA TGCGCCAGCAGCCAACCATCGAGCAATGAGCAGTTCTTC.

This chain links TRBV2 with TRBJ2-5, with 7 positions matching TRBD2. V was pared by 8 bases and J by 5 bases, with 14 bases of the junction left unmatched. This CDR3 comprises 15 residues. CDR1 and CDR2 from the germline V gene are SNHLY and FYNNEI. CDR3 sequence reads: CASRAQGLGGETQYF. The CDR3 bases are TGTGCCAGCCGCGCGCAGGGACTCGGGGGGGAGACCCAGTACTTC.

J is TRBJ1-1 and V is TRBV9, with D tentatively TRBD1 (5 bases). Germline CDR1 SGDLS, CDR2 YYNGEE. The CDR3 runs to 15 residues. V lost 2 bases to trimming and J lost 0 bases, with 11 bases between them. CDR3 coding DNA: TGTGCCAGCAGCGTTGGTGGGGCGATGAACACTGAAGCTTTCTTT. Residues: CASSVGGAMNTEAFF. Looking up the rest from reference TRBV9 and TRBJ1-1 gives the full variable domain: DSGVTQTPKHLITATGQRVTLRCSPRSGDLSVYWYQQSLDQGLQFLIQYYNGEERAKGNILERFSAQQFPDLHSELNLSSLELGDSALYFCASSVGGAMNTEAFFGQGTRLTVV.

This clone was detected a few times. V usage is TRBV28 and J usage is TRBJ2-7, with TRBD2 matching over 7 bases. V lost 4 bases, J lost 3 bases, and 9 bases stayed unmatched. The CDR3 length is 15 residues. Germline lookup yields CDR1 MDHEN and CDR2 SYDVKM. For the CDR3, the DNA is TGTGCCAGCAGTTCCCTGAGCGGGGCCTTCTACGAGCAGTACTTC. Its translation: CASSSLSGAFYEQYF.

This chain uses TRBV5-1 with TRBJ2-2; perhaps TRBD1 as D (5 bases). Germline loops: CDR1 SGHRS, CDR2 YFSETQ. Between the trimmed V and J ends, which lost 0 bases and 3 bases, there was a span of 9 bases. The CDR3 contains 15 residues. CDR3 in amino acids: CASSLDRTHTGELFF. The DNA for the CDR3 is TGCGCCAGCAGCTTGGACAGGACACACACCGGGGAGCTGTTTTTT. The full variable domain, rest sourced from reference TRBV5-1 and TRBJ2-2, is KAGVTQTPRYLIKTRGQQVTLSCSPISGHRSVSWYQQTPGQGLQFLFEYFSETQRNKGNFPGRFSGRQFSNSRSEMNVSTLELGDSALYLCASSLDRTHTGELFFGEGSRLTVL.

The V call is TRBV7-3, the J call TRBJ2-6; 12 nucleotides agree with TRBD2. This CDR3 has 18 residues. Germline values: CDR1 SGHTA, CDR2 FQGTGA. Trimming at V came to 6 bases and at J to 2 bases, leaving 8 bases not matched to a gene. CDR3 sequence (DNA): TGTGCCAGCAGTCGGGGGCTAGCGGGAGGGCCTGGGGCCAACGTCCTGACTTTC. Translation gives CASSRGLAGGPGANVLTF.

This CDR3 is CASGIVGTFRIYEQYF. CDR3 nucleotides: TGTGCCAGCGGAATCGTTGGGACATTCAGAATCTACGAGCAGTACTTC. The V call is TRBV27, the J call TRBJ2-7; D may be TRBD1 (6 bases). Germline CDR1 MNHEY, CDR2 SMNVEV (reference sequence). CDR3 length: 16 amino acids. The ends were cut back, 8 bases at V and 3 bases at J, with 23 bases in the middle.

CDR3 protein: CASSVLVGDGTQYF. In DNA form, the CDR3 reads TGTGCCAGCAGCGTACTTGTGGGAGACGGGACCCAGTACTTC. The chain employs TRBV9 and TRBJ2-5, with TRBD2 as a possible D gene (5 bases). CDR1 is SGDLS, CDR2 YYNGEE, per germline. The V end was cut by 1 base, the J end by 7 bases, with 14 bases between. The CDR3 contains 14 residues.